The sequence of this T cell receptor (beta chain) was determined in a study of long-term antiretroviral therapy in people with HIV. Broader study findings: Upon ART, diversity increased but remained lower than transplant donor controls.

A single count supports this clone. Its matching antigen is unknown. Sequencing relied on immunoSEQ assay v3.0, run at survey level. Sequencing was performed with immunoSEQ multiplex PCR; in TCRdb, only in-frame clones are kept and a portion is missing. The sample holds tens of thousands of clones, around 85% seen once. The V and J ends lost 5 bases and 1 base respectively, with 6 bases between them. Germline lookup yields CDR1 KGHSH and CDR2 LQKENI. The CDR3 has 13 amino acids. The chain recombines TRBV18 with TRBJ1-5, with D hard to call. The origin of this receptor is a man between 35 and 55 years old with HIV. The source was unsorted PBMCs, collected 1.6 years after starting antiretroviral therapy. The CDR3 coding sequence is TGTGCCAGCTCAAGAGGAAGCAATCAGCCCCAGCATTTT. Translation: CASSRGSNQPQHF.